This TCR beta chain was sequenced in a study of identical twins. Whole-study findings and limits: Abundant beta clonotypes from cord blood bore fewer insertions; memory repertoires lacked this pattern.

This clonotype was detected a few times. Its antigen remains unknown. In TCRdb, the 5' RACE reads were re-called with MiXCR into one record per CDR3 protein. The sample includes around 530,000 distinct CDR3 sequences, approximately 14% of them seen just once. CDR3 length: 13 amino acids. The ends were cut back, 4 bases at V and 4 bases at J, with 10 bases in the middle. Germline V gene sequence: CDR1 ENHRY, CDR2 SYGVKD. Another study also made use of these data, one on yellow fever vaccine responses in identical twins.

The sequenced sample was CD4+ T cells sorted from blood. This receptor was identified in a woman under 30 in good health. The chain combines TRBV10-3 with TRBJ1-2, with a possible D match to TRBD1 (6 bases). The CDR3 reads CAISADSFYGYTF. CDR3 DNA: TGTGCCATCAGTGCGGACAGCTTCTATGGCTACACCTTC.